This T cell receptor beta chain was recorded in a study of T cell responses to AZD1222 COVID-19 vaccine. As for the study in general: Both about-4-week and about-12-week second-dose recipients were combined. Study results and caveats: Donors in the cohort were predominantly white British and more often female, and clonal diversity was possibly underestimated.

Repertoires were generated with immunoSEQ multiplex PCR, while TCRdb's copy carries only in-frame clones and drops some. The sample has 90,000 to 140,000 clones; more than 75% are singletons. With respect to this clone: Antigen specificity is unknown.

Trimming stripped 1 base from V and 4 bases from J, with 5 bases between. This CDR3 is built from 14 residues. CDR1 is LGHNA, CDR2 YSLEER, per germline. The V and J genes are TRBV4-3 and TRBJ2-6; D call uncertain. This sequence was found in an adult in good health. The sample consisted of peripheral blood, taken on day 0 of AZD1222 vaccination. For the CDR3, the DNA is TGCGCCAGCAGCCAAGGATTCGGGGCCAACGTCCTGACTTTC. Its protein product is CASSQGFGANVLTF.